These T cell receptor beta chains were read from a single sample in a study of cytomegalovirus exposure and HLA in healthy donors. Some clones are missing from TCRdb's copy, which holds only in-frame ones; the method was immunoSEQ multiplex PCR. The sample has approximately 150,000 clones; approximately 71% are singletons. The sequencing sample was made of PBMCs. The receptors stem from a man aged 30 to 45 in good health and CMV-seropositive. The CDR3 runs from the conserved cysteine through the conserved F or W. A D gene is named only where the DNA matches it firmly. A row's size may be missing; if present it is once, few, many or a size class.

D gene | J gene | V gene | clone size | CDR3 length | CDR3 DNA | CDR3 protein
. | TRBJ1-6 | TRBV2 | . | 15 | TGTGCCAGCAGTCTGCACAGGGAATATGGATCACCCCTCCACTTT | CASSLHREYGSPLHF
. | TRBJ2-3 | TRBV25-1 | . | 15 | TGTGCCAGCACCCCCCGGGGGGCTGGGACAGATACGCAGTATTTT | CASTPRGAGTDTQYF
. | TRBJ2-5 | TRBV5-8 | . | 15 | TGTGCCAGCAGCGTGCTGGGGGGGCCGAGAGAGACCCAGTACTTC | CASSVLGGPRETQYF
. | TRBJ1-1 | TRBV5-5 | few | 14 | TGTGCCAGCAGCTTGTATCGGGGATCTGCTGAAGCTTTCTTT | CASSLYRGSAEAFF
TRBD2 | TRBJ2-3 | TRBV2 | . | 15 | TGTGCCAGCGGGGAGGGACTAGCGGGATCAGATACGCAGTATTTT | CASGEGLAGSDTQYF
TRBD2 | TRBJ2-6 | TRBV2 | . | 17 | TGTGCCAGCAGGTCTGTGGGGGGGAGTAAAGGGGCCAACGTCCTGACTTTC | CASRSVGGSKGANVLTF
TRBD1 | TRBJ2-7 | TRBV4-1 | . | 14 | TGCGCCAGCAGCCAAGTCAGGGGGCACTACGAGCAGTACTTC | CASSQVRGHYEQYF
. | TRBJ1-2 | TRBV5-4 | . | 14 | TGTGCCAGCAGCTTTTATATTAGTTCTGTAGGCTACACCTTC | CASSFYISSVGYTF
TRBD2 | TRBJ2-7 | TRBV4-2 | . | 18 | TGTGCCAGCAGCCAAGGGGGGGCCCTAGCGGGAGGGACCTACGAGCAGTACTTC | CASSQGGALAGGTYEQYF
. | TRBJ2-1 | TRBV7-9 | . | 15 | TGTGCCAGCAGCTTAGGGGGGCAGAGATACAATGAGCAGTTCTTC | CASSLGGQRYNEQFF
. | TRBJ1-3 | TRBV30 | few | 13 | TGTGCCTGGGGTGGTGGAGTTGGAAACACCATATATTTT | CAWGGGVGNTIYF
. | TRBJ2-7 | TRBV5-4 | . | 14 | TGTGCCAGCAGCTTGGAGCGGGACACCTACGAGCAGTACTTC | CASSLERDTYEQYF
TRBD2 | TRBJ2-5 | TRBV19 | . | 15 | TGTGCCAGTAAAGATGGACTAGCGGGTGTAGAGACCCAGTACTTC | CASKDGLAGVETQYF
. | TRBJ2-7 | TRBV9 | . | 14 | TGTGCCAGCAGCGTAGCCGGACTTAGCTACGAGCAGTACTTC | CASSVAGLSYEQYF
. | TRBJ2-3 | TRBV9 | few | 17 | TGTGCCAGCAGCCCCCGACTAGGCACGAGATACACAGATACGCAGTATTTT | CASSPRLGTRYTDTQYF
. | TRBJ1-1 | TRBV2 | . | 13 | TGTGCCAGCAGTGGGACAGTGAACACTGAAGCTTTCTTT | CASSGTVNTEAFF
TRBD1 | TRBJ1-5 | TRBV10-3 | . | 15 | TGTGCCATCAGTGAGTCCGGGACAGGCAATCAGCCCCAGCATTTT | CAISESGTGNQPQHF
. | TRBJ1-4 | TRBV28 | once | 15 | TGTGCCAGCACCGGGGGAGGGCAGGCTAATGAAAAACTGTTTTTT | CASTGGGQANEKLFF
TRBD1 | TRBJ2-7 | TRBV10-1 | few | 13 | TGCGCCAGCAGTGAGGGACAGGGAAGCGAGCAGTACTTC | CASSEGQGSEQYF
. | TRBJ1-1 | TRBV10-2 | . | 13 | TGCGCCAGCAGTTGGGAGGGGAACACTGAAGCTTTCTTT | CASSWEGNTEAFF
. | TRBJ2-7 | TRBV18 | . | 14 | TGTGCCAGCTCACCACCCGGAGGGGCCCAGGAGCAGTACTTC | CASSPPGGAQEQYF
. | TRBJ1-2 | TRBV5-8 | . | 10 | TGTGCCAGCAGACTCTTTGGCTACACCTTC | CASRLFGYTF
. | TRBJ2-4 | TRBV7-8 | few | 16 | TGTGCCAGCAGCCGCCCACCCGGAGTAGCCAAAAACATTCAGTACTTC | CASSRPPGVAKNIQYF
TRBD2 | TRBJ2-2 | TRBV30 | few | 15 | TGTGCCTGGACCAGGACTAGATGGAGCACCGGGGAGCTGTTTTTT | CAWTRTRWSTGELFF
. | TRBJ2-3 | TRBV7-3 | . | 12 | TGTGCCAGCAGCTCGAGCACAGATACGCAGTATTTT | CASSSSTDTQYF
. | TRBJ2-1 | TRBV18 | . | 15 | TGTGCCAGCTCCCGATCACAGGCCTCAGAGAATGAGCAGTTCTTC | CASSRSQASENEQFF
. | TRBJ2-1 | TRBV27 | . | 18 | TGTGCCAGCAGTTTTGGGGGCCCGGGGCCGACTCCGTACAATGAGCAGTTCTTC | CASSFGGPGPTPYNEQFF
TRBD2 | TRBJ2-7 | TRBV9 | . | 15 | TGTGCCAGCAGCGGGGGACTAGCGGAAACCTACGAGCAGTACTTC | CASSGGLAETYEQYF
TRBD1 | TRBJ1-4 | TRBV6-6 | . | 14 | TGTGCCAGCGACAGGGGAGGGTCTAATGAAAAACTGTTTTTT | CASDRGGSNEKLFF
TRBD2 | TRBJ2-5 | TRBV4-1 | once | 16 | TGCGCCAGCAGCCAAGAGGGACTAGCGGAGCAAGAGACCCAGTACTTC | CASSQEGLAEQETQYF
. | TRBJ1-5 | TRBV19 | . | 16 | TGTGCCAGTAGTATTCGTTGGAGAAGAGTGAATCAGCCCCAGCATTTT | CASSIRWRRVNQPQHF
TRBD1 | TRBJ1-2 | TRBV5-5 | . | 15 | TGTGCCAGCAGCCCCCATAGGGACAGCAACTATGGCTACACCTTC | CASSPHRDSNYGYTF
. | TRBJ1-6 | TRBV19 | . | 14 | TGTGCCAGTAGTATGACAAATTATAATTCACCCCTCCACTTT | CASSMTNYNSPLHF
. | TRBJ1-5 | TRBV30 | . | 15 | TGTGCCTGGAGTGCCTTGGCAGGCGGCAATCAGCCCCAGCATTTT | CAWSALAGGNQPQHF
TRBD2 | TRBJ2-7 | TRBV7-2 | . | 15 | TGTGCCAGCAGCCCCAAACTAGCGGGAGGAAATGAGCAGTACTTC | CASSPKLAGGNEQYF
. | TRBJ2-7 | TRBV5-4 | . | 17 | TGTGCCAGCAGCGCTAGGACTGAGGGAAGTAACTCCTACGAGCAGTACTTC | CASSARTEGSNSYEQYF
. | TRBJ2-7 | TRBV7-9 | . | 14 | TGTGCCAGCAGCTCTGGCCTAGATAACTACGAGCAGTACTTC | CASSSGLDNYEQYF
. | TRBJ2-1 | TRBV5-6 | few | 14 | TGTGCCAGCAGCTTTGGTCGAGCATACAATGAGCAGTTCTTC | CASSFGRAYNEQFF
. | TRBJ1-5 | TRBV6-6 | . | 12 | TGTGCCAGCAGTTACCCCACTCGGCCCCAGCATTTT | CASSYPTRPQHF
TRBD1 | TRBJ2-1 | TRBV10-3 | . | 14 | TGTGCCATCAACCGGGACAGGGGGCAAAATGAGCAGTTCTTC | CAINRDRGQNEQFF
. | TRBJ1-5 | TRBV28 | . | 13 | TGTGCCAGCAGGACACTGCTTTCTCAGCCCCAGCATTTT | CASRTLLSQPQHF
. | TRBJ2-6 | TRBV7-3 | few | 15 | TGTGCCAGCAGCTGGGCAGCATCTGGGGCCAACGTCCTGACTTTC | CASSWAASGANVLTF
. | TRBJ2-7 | TRBV7-9 | . | 17 | TGTGCCAGCAGCTTAGGGAGATCCACCGGGAAAGCCTACGAGCAGTACTTC | CASSLGRSTGKAYEQYF
. | TRBJ1-1 | TRBV5-4 | few | 14 | TGTGCCAGCAGCCTCTCTGGAGGGAACACTGAAGCTTTCTTT | CASSLSGGNTEAFF
. | TRBJ2-2 | TRBV7-6 | . | 15 | TGTGCCAGCAGCTTAGTGGCGGGGAACACCGGGGAGCTGTTTTTT | CASSLVAGNTGELFF
. | TRBJ1-1 | TRBV6-5 | few | 15 | TGTGCCAGCAGGACCCGACTGATCATGAACACTGAAGCTTTCTTT | CASRTRLIMNTEAFF
. | TRBJ2-3 | TRBV6-6 | few | 13 | TGTGCCAGCAGCCTAGGTCGGCTGAATACGCAGTATTTT | CASSLGRLNTQYF
TRBD1 | TRBJ2-7 | TRBV4-1 | . | 13 | TGCGCCAGCAGAGGCAGGGGGCTGAACGAGCAGTACTTC | CASRGRGLNEQYF
TRBD1 | TRBJ2-7 | TRBV27 | once | 14 | TGTGCCAGCAGTCCCGGGACAGGGGGCCAGGAGCAGTACTTC | CASSPGTGGQEQYF
. | TRBJ2-2 | TRBV9 | . | 15 | TGTGCCAGCGGAAAGGGGGTGGCCGCCACCGGGGAGCTGTTTTTT | CASGKGVAATGELFF
TRBD1 | TRBJ2-1 | TRBV30 | . | 15 | TGTGCCTGGAGGAGGCGGGACAGGGACTACAATGAGCAGTTCTTC | CAWRRRDRDYNEQFF